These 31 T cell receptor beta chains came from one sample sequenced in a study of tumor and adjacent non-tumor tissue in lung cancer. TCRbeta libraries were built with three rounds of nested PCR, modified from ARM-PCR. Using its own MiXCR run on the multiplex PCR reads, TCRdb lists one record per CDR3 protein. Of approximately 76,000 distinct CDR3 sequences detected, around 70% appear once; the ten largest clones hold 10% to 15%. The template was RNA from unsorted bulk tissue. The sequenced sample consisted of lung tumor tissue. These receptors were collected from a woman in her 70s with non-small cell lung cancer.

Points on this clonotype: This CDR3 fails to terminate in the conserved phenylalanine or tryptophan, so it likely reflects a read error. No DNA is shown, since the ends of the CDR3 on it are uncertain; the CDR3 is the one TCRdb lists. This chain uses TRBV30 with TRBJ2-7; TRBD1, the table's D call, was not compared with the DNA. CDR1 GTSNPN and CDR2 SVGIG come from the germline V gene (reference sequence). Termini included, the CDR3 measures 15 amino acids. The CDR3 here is CAWSLRDRVSYEHYI.

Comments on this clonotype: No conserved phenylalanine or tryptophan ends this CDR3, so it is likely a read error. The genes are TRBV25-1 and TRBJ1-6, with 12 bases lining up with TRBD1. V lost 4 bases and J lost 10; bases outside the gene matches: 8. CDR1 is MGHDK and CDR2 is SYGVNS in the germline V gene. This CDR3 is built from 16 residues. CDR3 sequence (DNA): TGTGCCAGCAGTGTCGTAGGGACAGGGGGCCGATCACCCCTCCACTCT. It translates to CASSVVGTGGRSPLHS.

The CDR3 DNA follows: TGTGCCAGTAACAGAACGGCGGCCGGCCACACCTTC. Protein sequence: CASNRTAAGHTF. V is TRBV6-6 and J is TRBJ1-2; no clear D gene. The germline V gene encodes CDR1 MNHNY and CDR2 SVGAGI (reference sequence). The CDR3 runs 12 residues. Trimming cost V 9 bases and J 12 bases, with 20 bases left between them.

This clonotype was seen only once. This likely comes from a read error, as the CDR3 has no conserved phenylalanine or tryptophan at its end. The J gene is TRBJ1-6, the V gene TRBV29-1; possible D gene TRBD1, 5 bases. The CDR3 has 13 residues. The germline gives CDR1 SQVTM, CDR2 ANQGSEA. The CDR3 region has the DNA TGCAGTGTGAGGACAACCTATAATTCACCCCTCCACTGT. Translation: CSVRTTYNSPLHC.

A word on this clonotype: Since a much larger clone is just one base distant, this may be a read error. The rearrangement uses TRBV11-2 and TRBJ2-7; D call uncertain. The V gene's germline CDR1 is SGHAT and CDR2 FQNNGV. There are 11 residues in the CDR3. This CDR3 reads CASSIGLELYF. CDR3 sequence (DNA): TGTGCCAGCAGCATTGGGTTAGAGCTGTACTTC.

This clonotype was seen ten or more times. CDR3 sequence (DNA): TGCGCCAGCAGCCTCGGGGACGACAGGCGCAATCAGCCCCAGCATTTT. Its protein is CASSLGDDRRNQPQHF. The chain joins TRBV10-2 to TRBJ1-5, with D tentatively TRBD1 (6 bases). Trimming pared 6 bases from V and 2 bases from J, leaving 17 bases between. The CDR3 loop spans 16 amino acids. Germline V gives CDR1 WSHSY, CDR2 SAAADI.

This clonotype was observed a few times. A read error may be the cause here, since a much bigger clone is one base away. The CDR3 is CASSQESLPAGQETQYF. CDR3 coding DNA: TGCGCCAGCAGCCAAGAGAGTCTGCCAGCGGGCCAAGAGACCCAGTACTTC. This chain joins TRBV4-1 and TRBJ2-5; TRBD2 might be the D (6 bases). V was shortened by 0 bases and J by 1 base, with 15 bases between the two germline ends. Per germline, CDR1 MGHRA and CDR2 YSYEKL. This CDR3 contains 17 residues.

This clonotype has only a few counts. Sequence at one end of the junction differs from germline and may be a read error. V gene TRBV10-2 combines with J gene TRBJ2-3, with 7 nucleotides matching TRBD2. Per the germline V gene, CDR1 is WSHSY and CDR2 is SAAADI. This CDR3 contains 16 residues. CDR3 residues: CASRAGSSEGRDTLYF. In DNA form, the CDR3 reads TGCGCCAGCAGGGCGGGCTCCAGCGAGGGGAGGGATACGCTGTATTTT.

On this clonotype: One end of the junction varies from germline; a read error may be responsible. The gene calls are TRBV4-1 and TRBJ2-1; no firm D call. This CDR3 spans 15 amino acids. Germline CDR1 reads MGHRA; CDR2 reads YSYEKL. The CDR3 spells CARSQDQCSYNEQFF. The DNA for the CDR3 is TGCGCCAGGAGCCAAGATCAGTGCTCCTACAATGAGCAGTTCTTC.

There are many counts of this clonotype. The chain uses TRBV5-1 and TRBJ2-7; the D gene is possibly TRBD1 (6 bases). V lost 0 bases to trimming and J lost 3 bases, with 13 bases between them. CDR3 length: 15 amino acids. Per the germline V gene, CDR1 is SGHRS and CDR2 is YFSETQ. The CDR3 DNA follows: TGCGCCAGCAGCTTGGCCGAACAGGGTTACTACGAGCAGTACTTC. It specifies CASSLAEQGYYEQYF.

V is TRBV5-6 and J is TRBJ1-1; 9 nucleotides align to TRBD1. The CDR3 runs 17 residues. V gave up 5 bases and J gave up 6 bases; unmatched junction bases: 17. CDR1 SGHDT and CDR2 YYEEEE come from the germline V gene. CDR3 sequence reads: CASSSGTGSRHPAEAFF. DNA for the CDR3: TGTGCCAGCAGTTCGGGGACAGGGAGTAGACACCCTGCTGAAGCTTTCTTT.

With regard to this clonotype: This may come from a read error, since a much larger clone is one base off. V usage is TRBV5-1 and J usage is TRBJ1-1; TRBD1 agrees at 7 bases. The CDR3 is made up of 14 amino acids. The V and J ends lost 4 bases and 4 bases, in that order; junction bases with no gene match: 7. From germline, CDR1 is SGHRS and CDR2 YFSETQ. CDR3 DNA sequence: TGCGCCAGCAGCCAGCAGGGGGAGGTCACTGAAGCTTTCTTT. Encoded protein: CASSQQGEVTEAFF. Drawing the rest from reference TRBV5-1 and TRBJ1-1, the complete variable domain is KAGVTQTPRYLIKTRGQQVTLSCSPISGHRSVSWYQQTPGQGLQFLFEYFSETQRNKGNFPGRFSGRQFSNSRSEMNVSTLELGDSALYLCASSQQGEVTEAFFGQGTRLTVV.

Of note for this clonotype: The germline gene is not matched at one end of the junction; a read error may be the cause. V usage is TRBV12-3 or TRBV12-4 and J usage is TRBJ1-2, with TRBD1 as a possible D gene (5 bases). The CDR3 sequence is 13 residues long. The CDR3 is CASTETDLYCYTF. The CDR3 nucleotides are TGTGCCAGCACCGAGACAGACCTCTATTGCTACACCTTC.

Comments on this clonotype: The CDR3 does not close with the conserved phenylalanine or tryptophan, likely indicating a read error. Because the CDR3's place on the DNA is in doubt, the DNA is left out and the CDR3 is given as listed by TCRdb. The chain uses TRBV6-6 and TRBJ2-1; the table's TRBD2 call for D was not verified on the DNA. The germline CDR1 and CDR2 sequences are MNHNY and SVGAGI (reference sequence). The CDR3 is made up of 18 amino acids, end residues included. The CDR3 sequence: CASSYNLAGESSYNEKFL.

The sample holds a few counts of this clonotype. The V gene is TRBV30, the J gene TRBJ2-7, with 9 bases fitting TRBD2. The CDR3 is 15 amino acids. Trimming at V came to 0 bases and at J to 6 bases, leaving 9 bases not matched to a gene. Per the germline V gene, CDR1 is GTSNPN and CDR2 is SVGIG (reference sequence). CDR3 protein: CAWSVLAGDLSEQYF. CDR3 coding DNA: TGTGCCTGGAGTGTATTAGCGGGGGATTTATCCGAGCAGTACTTC.

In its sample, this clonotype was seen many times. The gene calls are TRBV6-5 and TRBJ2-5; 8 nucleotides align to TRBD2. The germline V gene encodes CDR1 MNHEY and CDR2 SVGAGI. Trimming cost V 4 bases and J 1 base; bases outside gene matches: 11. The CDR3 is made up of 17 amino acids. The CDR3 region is CASSSRTSRTFQETQYF. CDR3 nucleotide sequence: TGTGCCAGCAGTTCCCGGACTAGCAGGACGTTCCAAGAGACCCAGTACTTC.

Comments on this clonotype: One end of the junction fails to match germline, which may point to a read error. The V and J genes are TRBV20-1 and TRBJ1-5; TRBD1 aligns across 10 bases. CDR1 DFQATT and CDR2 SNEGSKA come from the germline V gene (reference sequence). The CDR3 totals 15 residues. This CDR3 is CSAHGTGESNQRQHF. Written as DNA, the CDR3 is TGCAGTGCCCACGGGACAGGGGAGAGCAATCAGCGCCAGCATTTC.

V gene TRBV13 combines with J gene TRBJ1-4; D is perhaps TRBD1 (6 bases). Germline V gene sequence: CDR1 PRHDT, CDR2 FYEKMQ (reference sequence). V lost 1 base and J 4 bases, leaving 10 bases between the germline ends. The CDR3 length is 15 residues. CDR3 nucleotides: TGTGCCAGCAGCTTAGCGGGGGCTAATAATGAAAAACTGTTTTTT. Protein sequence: CASSLAGANNEKLFF.

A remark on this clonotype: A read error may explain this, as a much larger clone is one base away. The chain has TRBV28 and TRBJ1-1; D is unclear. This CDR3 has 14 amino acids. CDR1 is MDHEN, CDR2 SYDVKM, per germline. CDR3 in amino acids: CANSAPSLNTEAFF. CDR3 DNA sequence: TGTGCCAACAGTGCCCCATCATTGAACACTGAAGCTTTCTTT. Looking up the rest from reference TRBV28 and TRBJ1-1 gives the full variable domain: DVKVTQSSRYLVKRTGEKVFLECVQDMDHENMFWYRQDPGLGLRLIYFSYDVKMKEKGDIPEGYSVSREKKERFSLILESASTNQTSMYLCANSAPSLNTEAFFGQGTRLTVV.

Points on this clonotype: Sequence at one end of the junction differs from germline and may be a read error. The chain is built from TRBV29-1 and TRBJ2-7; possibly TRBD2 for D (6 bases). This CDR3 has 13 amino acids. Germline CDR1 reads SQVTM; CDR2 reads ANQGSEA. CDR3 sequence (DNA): TGCAGGCTTAGGGCTAGCGCCTCCTACGAACAGTACTTC. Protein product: CRLRASASYEQYF.

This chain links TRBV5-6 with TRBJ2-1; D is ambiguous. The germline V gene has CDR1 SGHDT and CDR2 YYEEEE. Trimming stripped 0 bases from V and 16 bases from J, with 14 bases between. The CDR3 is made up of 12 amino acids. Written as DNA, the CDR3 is TGTGCCAGCAGCTTGGATAACAATGAGCTCTTCTTC. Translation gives CASSLDNNELFF.

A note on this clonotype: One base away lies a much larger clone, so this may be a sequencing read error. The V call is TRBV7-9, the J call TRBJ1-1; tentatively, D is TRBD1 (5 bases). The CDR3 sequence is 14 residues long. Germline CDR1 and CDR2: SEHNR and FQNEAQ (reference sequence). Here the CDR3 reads CAGSLSGAHTEAFF. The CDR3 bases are TGTGCCGGCAGCTTATCCGGGGCCCACACTGAAGCTTTCTTT.

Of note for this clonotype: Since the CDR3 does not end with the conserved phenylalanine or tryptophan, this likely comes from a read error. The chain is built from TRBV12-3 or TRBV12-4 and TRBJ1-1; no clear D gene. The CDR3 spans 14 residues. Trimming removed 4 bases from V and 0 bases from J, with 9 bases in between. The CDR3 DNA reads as TGTGCCAGCAGTTGGGCGGATTTGAACACTGAAGCTTTCTAT. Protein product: CASSWADLNTEAFY.

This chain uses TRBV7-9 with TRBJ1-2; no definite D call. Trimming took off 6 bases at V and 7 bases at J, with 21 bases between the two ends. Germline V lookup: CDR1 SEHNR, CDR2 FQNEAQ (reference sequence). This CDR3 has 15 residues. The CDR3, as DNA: TGTGCCAGCAGGTCTAACGGCCGGGCGCTTCCTGGCTACACCTTC. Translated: CASRSNGRALPGYTF.

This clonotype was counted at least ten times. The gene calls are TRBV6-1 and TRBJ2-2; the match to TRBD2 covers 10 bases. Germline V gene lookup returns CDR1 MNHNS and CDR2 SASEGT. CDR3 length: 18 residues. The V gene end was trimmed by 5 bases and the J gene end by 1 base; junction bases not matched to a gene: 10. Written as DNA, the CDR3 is TGTGCCAGCAGTCTATACTCCGGGACTAGCGAGAACACCGGGGAGCTGTTTTTT. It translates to CASSLYSGTSENTGELFF.

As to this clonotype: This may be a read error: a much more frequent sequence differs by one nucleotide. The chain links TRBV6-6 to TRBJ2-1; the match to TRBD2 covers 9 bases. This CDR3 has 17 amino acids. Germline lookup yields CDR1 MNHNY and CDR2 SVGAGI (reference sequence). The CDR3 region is CANSYSSGREGRDEQFF. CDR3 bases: TGTGCCAACAGTTACTCCTCGGGGCGGGAGGGCCGGGATGAGCAGTTCTTC.

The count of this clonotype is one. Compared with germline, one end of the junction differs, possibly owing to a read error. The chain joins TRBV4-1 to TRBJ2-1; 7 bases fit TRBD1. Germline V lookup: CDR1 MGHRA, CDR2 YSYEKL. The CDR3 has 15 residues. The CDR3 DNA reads TGCGCCAACAGCCTCCAGACAGGGAGCTACAATGGACAGTTCTTC. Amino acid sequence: CANSLQTGSYNGQFF.

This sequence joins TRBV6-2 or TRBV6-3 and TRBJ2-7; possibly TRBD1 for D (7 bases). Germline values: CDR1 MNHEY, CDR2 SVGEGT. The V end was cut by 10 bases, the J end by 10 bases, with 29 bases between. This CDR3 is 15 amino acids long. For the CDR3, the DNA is TGTGCCACCAGGGGGGCTGCGTTGTGGGCTAGCGAACAGTACTTC. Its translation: CATRGAALWASEQYF.

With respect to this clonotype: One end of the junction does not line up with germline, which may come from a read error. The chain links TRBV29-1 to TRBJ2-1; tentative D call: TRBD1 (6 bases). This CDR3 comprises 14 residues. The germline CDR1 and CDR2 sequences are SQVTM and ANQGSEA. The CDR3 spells CSATSQGLVGEQLF. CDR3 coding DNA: TGCAGCGCCACCTCGCAGGGGCTCGTAGGTGAGCAGTTATTC.

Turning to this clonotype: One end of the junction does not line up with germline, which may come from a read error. In nucleotides, the CDR3 is TGTGCCAGCAGTTCCAAGGCCTTCCGCGGGAACTACGGGCAGTACTTC. As protein: CASSSKAFRGNYGQYF. The V and J genes are TRBV28 and TRBJ2-7; perhaps TRBD2 as D (6 bases). Germline V gives CDR1 MDHEN, CDR2 SYDVKM. The CDR3 contains 16 residues. Full variable domain (rest looked up from reference TRBV28 and TRBJ2-7): DVKVTQSSRYLVKRTGEKVFLECVQDMDHENMFWYRQDPGLGLRLIYFSYDVKMKEKGDIPEGYSVSREKKERFSLILESASTNQTSMYLCASSSKAFRGNYGQYFGPGTRLTVT.

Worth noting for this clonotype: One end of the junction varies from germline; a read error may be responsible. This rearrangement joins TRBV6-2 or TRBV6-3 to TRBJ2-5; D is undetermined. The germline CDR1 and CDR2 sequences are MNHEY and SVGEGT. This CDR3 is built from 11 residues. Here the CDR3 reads CASSDEETQYF. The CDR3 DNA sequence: TGTGCCAGCAGTGACGAAGAGACTCAGTACTTC.